This T cell receptor (beta chain) was sequenced for a study of blood T cells in healthy people across ages. Study-wide context: Using template switching, researchers captured about one barcoded beta molecule for each two T cells. Study conclusions and caveats: Per million T cells, TCR beta diversity dropped about linearly as age rose. A strong correlation between TCR beta diversity and naive T cell percentage was seen.

Sample-barcoded 5' priming and a J-beta primer mix drove a second PCR of 7 to 11 cycles. One entry per CDR3 protein results from TCRdb running MiXCR on the 5' RACE reads. Of some 1.6 million distinct CDR3 sequences in the sample, about 31% are singletons; the top ten hold approximately 10%. Trimming shortened V by 4 bases and J by 10 bases, and 14 bases separated the two germline ends. Germline lookup yields CDR1 MGHRA and CDR2 YSYEKL. This CDR3 contains 13 residues. This clonotype was recorded at least ten times. What it binds is not known. The V and J genes are TRBV4-1 and TRBJ2-1, with D perhaps assigned TRBD1 or TRBD2 (6 bases each). This clonotype was obtained from a woman aged 25 to 39 in good health. Source material: blood. CDR3 sequence reads: CASSLLLGGEQFF. The CDR3 nucleotides read TGCGCCAGCAGCCTTCTCCTAGGGGGGGAGCAGTTCTTC.